This is a list of T cell receptor beta chains from one sample in a study of shared clonotypes between healthy human individuals. Produced via immunoSEQ multiplex PCR; TCRdb's table is partial and in-frame only. The data contain approximately 470,000 clones, 81% of them seen just once; the ten biggest clones take up 9.5% to 15%. Sequenced: PBMCs. Receptor source: a middle-aged woman in good health. Some clones in this sample may be carry-over from other donors' samples. Each CDR3 is given with its conserved first and last residue. A D gene is named only where the DNA matches it firmly. Some rows have no size entry. The others give once, few or many, or a class for an expanded clone.

>TRBJ2-1|TRBV11-2|.|TRBD1
CASSLQGASGSEQFF
TGTGCCAGCAGCTTACAGGGGGCGAGTGGGTCTGAGCAGTTCTTC
>TRBJ2-7|TRBV5-4|.|.
CASSLFGIGPYEQYF
TGTGCCAGCAGCCTTTTTGGGATAGGGCCCTACGAGCAGTACTTC
>TRBJ1-4|TRBV30|.|.
CAWSRDNSATNEKLFF
TGTGCCTGGAGCCGGGACAACTCTGCAACTAATGAAAAACTGTTTTTT
>TRBJ2-1|TRBV30|.|TRBD2
CAWRPGLADNEQFF
TGTGCCTGGAGGCCGGGACTAGCGGACAATGAGCAGTTCTTC
>TRBJ2-2|TRBV4-1|.|TRBD2
CASSSLAGGPYTGELFF
TGCGCCAGCAGCTCCCTAGCGGGAGGGCCGTACACCGGGGAGCTGTTTTTT
>TRBJ2-1|TRBV14|.|.
CASSQAADWSYNEQFF
TGTGCCAGCAGCCAAGCGGCTGACTGGTCCTACAATGAGCAGTTCTTC
>TRBJ2-3|TRBV7-3|.|.
CASSPGWGSDTQYF
TGTGCCAGCAGCCCCGGATGGGGTTCAGATACGCAGTATTTT
>TRBJ2-7|TRBV7-9|.|.
CASSLDGSYEQYF
TGTGCCAGCAGTCTCGACGGATCCTACGAGCAGTACTTC
>TRBJ1-2|TRBV20-1|once|.
CSATREPGYTF
TGCAGTGCTACTAGGGAACCTGGCTACACCTTC
>TRBJ2-7|TRBV28|.|.
CASSLGHPGNEQYF
TGTGCCAGCAGTTTAGGGCACCCGGGAAACGAGCAGTACTTC
>TRBJ2-5|TRBV7-9|many|TRBD2
CASSFGSGSGQETQYF
TGTGCCAGCAGCTTCGGTAGCGGGAGTGGTCAAGAGACCCAGTACTTC
>TRBJ2-4|TRBV19|.|TRBD1
CASSYRGATGNIQYF
TGTGCCAGTAGTTACAGGGGAGCGACGGGAAACATTCAGTACTTC
>TRBJ1-2|TRBV28|.|.
CACLGGNYGYTF
TGTGCCTGCTTAGGTGGCAACTATGGCTACACCTTC
>TRBJ1-4|TRBV30|.|.
CAWSEDLGLFF
TGTGCCTGGAGTGAGGACCTCGGACTGTTTTTT
>TRBJ2-7|TRBV2|.|.
CASSDTGAMSYEQYF
TGTGCCAGCAGTGATACGGGGGCAATGAGCTACGAGCAGTACTTC
>TRBJ2-2|TRBV2|once|TRBD2
CASSELAGYGELFF
TGTGCCAGCAGTGAACTAGCGGGCTACGGGGAGCTGTTTTTT
>TRBJ2-3|TRBV9|.|.
CASSDGRGDTQYF
TGTGCCAGCAGCGATGGCCGCGGAGATACGCAGTATTTT
>TRBJ2-7|TRBV5-5|few|TRBD2
CASRHSGTRGSYEQYF
TGTGCCAGCAGACACTCGGGGACTAGGGGATCCTACGAGCAGTACTTC
>TRBJ1-1|TRBV28|once|.
CASSSRDLNTEAFF
TGTGCCAGCAGTTCCCGGGACCTCAACACTGAAGCTTTCTTT
>TRBJ2-7|TRBV29-1|.|TRBD1
CSVEQGQGAGEQYF
TGCAGCGTTGAACAGGGACAGGGGGCGGGGGAGCAGTACTTC
>TRBJ1-2|TRBV4-2|.|.
CASSPHPQNYGYTF
TGTGCCAGCAGCCCACACCCCCAAAACTATGGCTACACCTTC
>TRBJ1-2|TRBV4-2|.|.
CASSDAALRSVDYGYTF
TGTGCCAGCAGTGATGCTGCACTTCGGAGCGTCGACTATGGCTACACCTTC
>TRBJ2-5|TRBV15|.|.
CATSRRDIQETQYF
TGTGCCACCAGCAGGCGGGACATCCAAGAGACCCAGTACTTC
>TRBJ2-1|TRBV19|.|.
CASSKYTLGWSYNEQFF
TGTGCCAGTAGTAAGTACACCCTGGGTTGGTCCTACAATGAGCAGTTCTTC
>TRBJ1-4|TRBV11-2|.|.
CASSSPRGRTNEKLFF
TGTGCCAGCAGCTCACCCCGAGGTAGAACTAATGAAAAACTGTTTTTT
>TRBJ1-5|TRBV4-1|.|.
CASSQDPGRSNQPQHF
TGCGCCAGCAGCCAAGACCCGGGCCGGAGCAATCAGCCCCAGCATTTT
>TRBJ2-7|TRBV6-6|.|TRBD2
CASSYASGSYEQYF
TGTGCCAGCAGTTACGCTAGCGGGAGCTACGAGCAGTACTTC
>TRBJ2-1|TRBV6-5|.|TRBD2
CASSYAGVQFF
TGTGCCAGCAGTTATGCGGGGGTACAGTTCTTC
>TRBJ2-1|TRBV10-3|.|.
CAISGGPNNEQFF
TGTGCCATTAGTGGCGGGCCCAACAATGAGCAGTTCTTC
>TRBJ1-2|TRBV2|.|TRBD1
CASNRDSYGYTF
TGTGCCAGCAATCGGGACAGTTATGGCTACACCTTC
>TRBJ2-7|TRBV10-3|.|.
CAISESGGVHEQYF
TGTGCCATCAGTGAGTCAGGAGGGGTCCACGAGCAGTACTTC
>TRBJ2-5|TRBV7-2|.|.
CASSTMGSLGETQYF
TGTGCCAGCTCGACTATGGGAAGCCTGGGGGAGACCCAGTACTTC
>TRBJ1-2|TRBV5-5|.|.
CASSFRINYGYTF
TGTGCCAGCAGCTTTAGGATTAACTATGGCTACACCTTC
>TRBJ1-2|TRBV5-1|.|TRBD1
CASSLEMGQGQKDYGYTF
TGCGCCAGCAGCTTGGAGATGGGACAGGGCCAAAAGGACTATGGCTACACCTTC
>TRBJ2-3|TRBV2|few|.
CASSLEGLGGGADTQYF
TGTGCCAGCAGCCTTGAGGGTCTGGGGGGGGGCGCGGATACGCAGTATTTT
>TRBJ2-3|TRBV4-1|.|.
CASSQAYTDTQYF
TGCGCCAGCAGCCAGGCCTACACAGATACGCAGTATTTT
>TRBJ1-4|TRBV19|.|.
CANSRTGSWNSTNEKLFF
TGTGCCAACTCTCGAACAGGGTCGTGGAATTCAACTAATGAAAAACTGTTTTTT
>TRBJ2-1|TRBV7-3|few|.
CASSLTASDGEQFF
TGTGCCAGCAGCTTAACGGCTAGCGACGGTGAGCAGTTCTTC
>TRBJ1-2|TRBV4-2|.|.
CASSQNLQGLHYGYTF
TGTGCCAGCAGCCAGAATCTACAGGGACTACACTATGGCTACACCTTC
>TRBJ1-5|TRBV30|.|TRBD1
CAWSIAGGEPQPQHF
TGTGCCTGGAGTATAGCAGGGGGGGAGCCTCAGCCCCAGCATTTT
>TRBJ2-7|TRBV27|.|.
CASSNGDEQYF
TGTGCCAGCAGTAACGGAGACGAGCAGTACTTC